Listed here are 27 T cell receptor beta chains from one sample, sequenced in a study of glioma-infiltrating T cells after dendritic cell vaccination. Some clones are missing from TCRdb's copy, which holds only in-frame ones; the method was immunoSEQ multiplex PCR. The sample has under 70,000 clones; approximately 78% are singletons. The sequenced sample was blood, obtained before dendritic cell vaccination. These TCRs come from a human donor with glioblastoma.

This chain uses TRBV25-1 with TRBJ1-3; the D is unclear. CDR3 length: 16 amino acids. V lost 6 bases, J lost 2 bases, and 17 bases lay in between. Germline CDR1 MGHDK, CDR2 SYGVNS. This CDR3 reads CASSRGLLSAGNTIYF. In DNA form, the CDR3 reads TGTGCCAGCAGCCGAGGGCTGCTTTCTGCTGGAAACACCATATATTTT. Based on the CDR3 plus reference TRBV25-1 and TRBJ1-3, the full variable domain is EADIYQTPRYLVIGTGKKITLECSQTMGHDKMYWYQQDPGMELHLIHYSYGVNSTEKGDLSSESTVSRIRTEHFPLTLESARPSHTSQYLCASSRGLLSAGNTIYFGEGSWLTVV.

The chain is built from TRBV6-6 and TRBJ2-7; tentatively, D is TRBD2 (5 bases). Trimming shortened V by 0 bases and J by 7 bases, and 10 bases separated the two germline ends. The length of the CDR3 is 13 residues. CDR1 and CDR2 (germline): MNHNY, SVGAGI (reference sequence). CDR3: CASSYSNPGEQYF. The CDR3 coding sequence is TGTGCCAGCAGTTACTCGAACCCGGGGGAGCAGTACTTC.

CDR3 sequence: CASSLGQGGDYGYTF. In DNA form, the CDR3 reads TGTGCCAGCAGCTTAGGACAGGGCGGGGACTATGGCTACACCTTC. V is TRBV7-9 and J is TRBJ1-2; 7 bases line up with TRBD1. The CDR3 consists of 15 residues. The germline V gene encodes CDR1 SEHNR and CDR2 FQNEAQ (reference sequence). V dropped 1 base and J dropped 3; count of bases not matched to a gene: 5.

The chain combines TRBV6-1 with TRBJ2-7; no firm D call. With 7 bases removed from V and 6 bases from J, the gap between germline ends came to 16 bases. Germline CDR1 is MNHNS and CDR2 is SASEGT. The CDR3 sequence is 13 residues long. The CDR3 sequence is CASTSAYLGEQYF. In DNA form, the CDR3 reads TGTGCCAGCACTAGTGCGTACCTAGGCGAGCAGTACTTC.

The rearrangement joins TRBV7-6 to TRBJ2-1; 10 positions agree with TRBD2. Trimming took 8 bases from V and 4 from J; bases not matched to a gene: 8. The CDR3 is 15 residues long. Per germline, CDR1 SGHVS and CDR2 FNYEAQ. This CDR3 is CASSFSGGAYNEQFF. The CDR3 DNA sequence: TGTGCCAGCTCGTTCAGCGGGGGGGCTTACAATGAGCAGTTCTTC. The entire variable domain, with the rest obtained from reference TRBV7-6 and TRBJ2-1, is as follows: GAGVSQSPRYKVTKRGQDVALRCDPISGHVSLYWYRQALGQGPEFLTYFNYEAQQDKSGLPNDRFSAERPEGSISTLTIQRTEQRDSAMYRCASSFSGGAYNEQFFGPGTRLTVL.

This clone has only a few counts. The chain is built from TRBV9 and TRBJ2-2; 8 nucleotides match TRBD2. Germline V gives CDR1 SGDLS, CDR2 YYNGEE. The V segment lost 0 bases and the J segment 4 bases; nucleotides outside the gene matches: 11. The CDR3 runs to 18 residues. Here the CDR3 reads CASSVAERGGGTTGELFF. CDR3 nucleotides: TGTGCCAGCAGCGTAGCAGAGCGGGGCGGGGGGACCACCGGGGAGCTGTTTTTT.

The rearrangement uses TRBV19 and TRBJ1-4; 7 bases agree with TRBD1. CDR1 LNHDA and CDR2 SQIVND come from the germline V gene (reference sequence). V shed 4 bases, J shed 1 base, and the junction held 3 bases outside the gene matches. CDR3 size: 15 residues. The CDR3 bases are TGTGCCAGTAGTAGCCGACAGGGAACTAATGAAAAACTGTTTTTT. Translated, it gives CASSSRQGTNEKLFF.

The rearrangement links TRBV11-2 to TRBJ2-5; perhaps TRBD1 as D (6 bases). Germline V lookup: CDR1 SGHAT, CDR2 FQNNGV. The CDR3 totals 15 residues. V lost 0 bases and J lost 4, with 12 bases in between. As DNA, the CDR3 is TGTGCCAGCAGCTTAGATGGGGGCCCCCCAGAGACCCAGTACTTC. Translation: CASSLDGGPPETQYF. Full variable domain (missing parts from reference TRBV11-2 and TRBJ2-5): EAGVAQSPRYKIIEKRQSVAFWCNPISGHATLYWYQQILGQGPKLLIQFQNNGVVDDSQLPKDRFSAERLKGVDSTLKIQPAKLEDSAVYLCASSLDGGPPETQYFGPGTRLLVL.

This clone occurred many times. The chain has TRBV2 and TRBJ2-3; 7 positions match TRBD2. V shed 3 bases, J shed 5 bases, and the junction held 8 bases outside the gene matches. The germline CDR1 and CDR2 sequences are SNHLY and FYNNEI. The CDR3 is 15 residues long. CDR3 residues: CASSDSSGTRDTQYF. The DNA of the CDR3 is TGTGCCAGCAGTGACTCTAGCGGAACTCGAGATACGCAGTATTTT.

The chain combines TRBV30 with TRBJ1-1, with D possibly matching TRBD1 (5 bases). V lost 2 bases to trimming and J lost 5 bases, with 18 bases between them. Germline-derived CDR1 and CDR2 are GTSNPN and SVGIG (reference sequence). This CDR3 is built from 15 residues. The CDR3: CAWSPGRGGGTEAFF. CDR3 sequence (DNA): TGTGCCTGGAGTCCCGGGAGGGGTGGGGGGACTGAAGCTTTCTTT.

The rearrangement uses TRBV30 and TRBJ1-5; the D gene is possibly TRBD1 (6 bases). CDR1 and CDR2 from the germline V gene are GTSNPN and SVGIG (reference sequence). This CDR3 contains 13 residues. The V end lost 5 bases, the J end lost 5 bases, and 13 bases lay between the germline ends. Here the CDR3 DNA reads TGTGCCTGGGCCCACAGGGAAGATCAGCCCCAGCATTTT. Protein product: CAWAHREDQPQHF. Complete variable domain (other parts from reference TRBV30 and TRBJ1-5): SQTIHQWPATLVQPVGSPLSLECTVEGTSNPNLYWYRQAAGRGLQLLFYSVGIGQISSEVPQNLSASRPQDRQFILSSKKLLLSDSGFYLCAWAHREDQPQHFGDGTRLSIL.

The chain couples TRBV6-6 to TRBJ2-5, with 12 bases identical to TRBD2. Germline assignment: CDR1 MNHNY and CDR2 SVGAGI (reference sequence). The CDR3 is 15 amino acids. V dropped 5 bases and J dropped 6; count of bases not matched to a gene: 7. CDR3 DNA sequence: TGTGCCAGCAGTATACTAGCGGGGGGTCGACAGACCCAGTACTTC. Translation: CASSILAGGRQTQYF.

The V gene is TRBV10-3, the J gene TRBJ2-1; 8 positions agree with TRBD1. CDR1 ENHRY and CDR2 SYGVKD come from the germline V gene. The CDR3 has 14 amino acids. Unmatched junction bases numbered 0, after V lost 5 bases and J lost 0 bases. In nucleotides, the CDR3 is TGTGCCATCAGTCAGGGGGCCTCCTACAATGAGCAGTTCTTC. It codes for CAISQGASYNEQFF.

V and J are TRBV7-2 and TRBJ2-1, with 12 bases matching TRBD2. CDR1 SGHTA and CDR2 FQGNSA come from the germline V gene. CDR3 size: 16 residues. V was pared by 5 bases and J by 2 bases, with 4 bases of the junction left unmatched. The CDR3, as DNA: TGTGCCAGCAGCCAACTAGCGGGGGGTGCCTACAATGAGCAGTTCTTC. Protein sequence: CASSQLAGGAYNEQFF.

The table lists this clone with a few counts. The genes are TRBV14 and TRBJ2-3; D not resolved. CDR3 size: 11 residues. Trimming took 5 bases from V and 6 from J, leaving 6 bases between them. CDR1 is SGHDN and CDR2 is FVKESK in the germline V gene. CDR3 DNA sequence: TGTGCCAGCAGCTTACTGGATACGCAGTATTTT. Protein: CASSLLDTQYF. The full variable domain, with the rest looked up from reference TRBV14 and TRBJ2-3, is EAGVTQFPSHSVIEKGQTVTLRCDPISGHDNLYWYRRVMGKEIKFLLHFVKESKQDESGMPNNRFLAERTGGTYSTLKVQPAELEDSGVYFCASSLLDTQYFGPGTRLTVL.

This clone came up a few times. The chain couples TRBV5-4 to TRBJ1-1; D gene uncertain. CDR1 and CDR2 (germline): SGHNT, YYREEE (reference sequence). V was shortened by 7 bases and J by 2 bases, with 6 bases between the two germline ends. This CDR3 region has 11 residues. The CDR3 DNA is TGTGCCAGCTTCAAAAACACTGAAGCTTTCTTT. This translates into CASFKNTEAFF.

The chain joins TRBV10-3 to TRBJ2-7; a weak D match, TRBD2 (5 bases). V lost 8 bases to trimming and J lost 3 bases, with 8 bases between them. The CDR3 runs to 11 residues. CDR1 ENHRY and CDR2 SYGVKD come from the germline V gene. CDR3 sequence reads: CAIGESYEQYF. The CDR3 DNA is TGTGCCATCGGGGAGAGCTACGAGCAGTACTTC.

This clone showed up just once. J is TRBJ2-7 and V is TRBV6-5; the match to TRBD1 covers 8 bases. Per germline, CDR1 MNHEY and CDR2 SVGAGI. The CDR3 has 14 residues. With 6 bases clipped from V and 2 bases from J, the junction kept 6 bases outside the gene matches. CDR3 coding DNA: TGTGCCAGCAGCCTCGGACAGGGAACCTACGAGCAGTACTTC. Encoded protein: CASSLGQGTYEQYF.

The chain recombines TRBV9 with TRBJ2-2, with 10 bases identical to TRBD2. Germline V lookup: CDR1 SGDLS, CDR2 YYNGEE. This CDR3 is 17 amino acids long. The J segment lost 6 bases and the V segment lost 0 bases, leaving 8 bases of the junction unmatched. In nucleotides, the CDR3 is TGTGCCAGCAGCGTAGATCCCCTAGCGGGGGTGGCCGGGGAGCTGTTTTTT. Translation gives CASSVDPLAGVAGELFF. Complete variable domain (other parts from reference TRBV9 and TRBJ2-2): DSGVTQTPKHLITATGQRVTLRCSPRSGDLSVYWYQQSLDQGLQFLIQYYNGEERAKGNILERFSAQQFPDLHSELNLSSLELGDSALYFCASSVDPLAGVAGELFFGEGSRLTVL.

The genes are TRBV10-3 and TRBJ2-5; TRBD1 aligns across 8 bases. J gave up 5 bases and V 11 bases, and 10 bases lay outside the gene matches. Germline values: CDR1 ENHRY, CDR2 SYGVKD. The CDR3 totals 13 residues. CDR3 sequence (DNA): TGTGCCGTCCGACAGGGGATTGAGGAGACCCAGTACTTC. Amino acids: CAVRQGIEETQYF.

The CDR3 loop reads CASSLFGTGTLSGFVTEAFF. Written as DNA, the CDR3 is TGTGCCAGCAGTTTATTTGGGACAGGGACACTCAGTGGGTTCGTCACTGAAGCTTTCTTT. This chain joins TRBV28 and TRBJ1-1, with 9 bases that match TRBD1. V lost 1 base, J lost 4 bases, and 19 bases stayed unmatched. The germline CDR1 and CDR2 sequences are MDHEN and SYDVKM. The CDR3 consists of 20 residues.

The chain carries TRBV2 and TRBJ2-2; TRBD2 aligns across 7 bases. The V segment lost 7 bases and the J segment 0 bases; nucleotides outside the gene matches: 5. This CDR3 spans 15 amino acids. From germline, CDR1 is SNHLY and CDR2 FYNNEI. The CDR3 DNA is TGTGCCAGCAAGGTGGCGGGGGCGAACACCGGGGAGCTGTTTTTT. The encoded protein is CASKVAGANTGELFF.

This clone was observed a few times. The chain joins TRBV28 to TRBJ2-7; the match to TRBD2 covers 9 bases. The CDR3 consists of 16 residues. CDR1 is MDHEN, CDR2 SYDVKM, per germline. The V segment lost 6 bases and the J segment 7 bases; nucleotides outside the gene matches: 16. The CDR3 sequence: CASRFPRAGGPREQYF. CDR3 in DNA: TGTGCCAGCAGGTTCCCCCGGGCGGGGGGGCCTAGGGAGCAGTACTTC.

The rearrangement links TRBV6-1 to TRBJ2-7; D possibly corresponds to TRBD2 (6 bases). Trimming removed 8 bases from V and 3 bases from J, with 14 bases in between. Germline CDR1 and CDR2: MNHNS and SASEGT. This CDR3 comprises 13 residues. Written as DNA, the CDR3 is TGTGCCAGCGGAAGAGCGGGCGACTACGAGCAGTACTTC. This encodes CASGRAGDYEQYF.

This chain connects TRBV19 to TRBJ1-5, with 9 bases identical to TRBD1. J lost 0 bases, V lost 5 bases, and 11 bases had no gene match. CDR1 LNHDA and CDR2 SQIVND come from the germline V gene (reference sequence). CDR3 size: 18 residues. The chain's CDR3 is CASSLSRQGGYSNQPQHF. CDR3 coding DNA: TGTGCCAGTAGTCTATCCCGACAGGGGGGTTATAGCAATCAGCCCCAGCATTTT.

CDR3 coding DNA: TGTGCCAGCAGTTTAGGGGGTACGGACAGGGGATATGGAAACACCATATATTTT. Its protein is CASSLGGTDRGYGNTIYF. This rearrangement joins TRBV28 to TRBJ1-3; 9 bases map to TRBD1. This CDR3 is built from 18 residues. Germline trimming cut 2 bases from V and 3 bases from J; bases unmatched to any gene: 11. Germline lookup yields CDR1 MDHEN and CDR2 SYDVKM.

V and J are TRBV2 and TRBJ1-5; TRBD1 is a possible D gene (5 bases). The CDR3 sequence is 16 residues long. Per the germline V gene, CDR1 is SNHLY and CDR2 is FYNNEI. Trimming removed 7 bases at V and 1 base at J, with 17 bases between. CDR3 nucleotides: TGTGCCAGCATGGGGGAGGCAGGGCAAAGCAATCAGCCCCAGCATTTT. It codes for CASMGEAGQSNQPQHF.